Following are 26 T cell receptor beta chains from one sample sequenced in a study of cytomegalovirus exposure and HLA in healthy donors. The PCR made use of 60 Vbeta and 13 Jbeta primers. Generated by immunoSEQ multiplex PCR, the TCRdb table keeps only in-frame clones and is missing some. The table includes 120,000 or so clones, about four fifths detected once. Input material: PBMCs. Source of these receptors: a woman between 40 and 50 years old in good health and CMV-seronegative.

This chain connects TRBV7-3 to TRBJ1-1, with 12 bases aligning to TRBD1. This CDR3 is built from 20 residues. The ends lost 1 base at V and 4 bases at J; junction bases unmatched: 16. Germline CDR1 and CDR2: SGHTA and FQGTGA. In DNA form, the CDR3 reads TGTGCCAGCAGCTTAAGACCAACCGGGACAGGGGGCGTTGTTGGCACTGAAGCTTTCTTT. Its protein is CASSLRPTGTGGVVGTEAFF.

V gene TRBV27 combines with J gene TRBJ2-7; TRBD1 matches at 9 bases. The germline gives CDR1 MNHEY, CDR2 SMNVEV (reference sequence). The CDR3 covers 17 residues. V lost 10 bases, J lost 2 bases, and 18 bases stayed unmatched. The CDR3 reads CATQKFTGTGFTYEQYF. CDR3 bases: TGTGCCACGCAAAAATTCACCGGGACAGGGTTTACCTACGAGCAGTACTTC.

The chain carries TRBV7-9 and TRBJ2-7, with 7 bases matching TRBD2. This CDR3 has 16 amino acids. Germline lookup yields CDR1 SEHNR and CDR2 FQNEAQ (reference sequence). The V gene end was trimmed by 11 bases and the J gene end by 2 bases; junction bases not matched to a gene: 18. As DNA, the CDR3 is TGTGCCCACTCAGTGTTACGGGCTAGCGGAGCCTACGAGCAGTACTTC. This translates into CAHSVLRASGAYEQYF.

The chain couples TRBV7-9 to TRBJ1-2; 9 bases agree with TRBD1. In germline, CDR1 is SEHNR, CDR2 FQNEAQ (reference sequence). With 2 bases clipped from V and 2 bases from J, the junction kept 6 bases outside the gene matches. The CDR3 extends over 16 amino acids. In DNA, the CDR3 is TGTGCCAGCAGCTTACGAAGGGACAGGGAAAACTATGGCTACACCTTC. It specifies CASSLRRDRENYGYTF.

The rearrangement links TRBV28 to TRBJ2-7; TRBD1 matches 10 bases. Per the germline V gene, CDR1 is MDHEN and CDR2 is SYDVKM. CDR3 size: 13 residues. With 5 bases clipped from V and 4 bases from J, the junction kept 2 bases outside the gene matches. CDR3 region: CASSPGQGYEQYF. CDR3 coding DNA: TGTGCCAGCAGTCCGGGACAGGGGTACGAGCAGTACTTC.

CDR3: CASSIISGGGTGELFF. In nucleotides, the CDR3 is TGTGCCAGTAGTATTATTAGCGGGGGGGGCACCGGGGAGCTGTTTTTT. V gene TRBV19 combines with J gene TRBJ2-2; 11 bases align to TRBD2. This CDR3 has 16 amino acids. Germline V gene lookup returns CDR1 LNHDA and CDR2 SQIVND (reference sequence). Losses at the gene ends were 3 bases for V and 4 bases for J; bases not matched to a gene: 4.

The V and J genes are TRBV9 and TRBJ1-1; D may be TRBD1 (5 bases). This CDR3 comprises 15 residues. Germline lookup yields CDR1 SGDLS and CDR2 YYNGEE. Trimming took off 4 bases at V and 3 bases at J, with 16 bases between the two ends. The DNA of the CDR3 is TGTGCCAGCAGCTTGACCCAAGGGGAGGACACTGAAGCTTTCTTT. Amino acids: CASSLTQGEDTEAFF.

The chain combines TRBV30 with TRBJ2-7; 7 positions agree with TRBD1. The V segment lost 3 bases and the J segment 6 bases; nucleotides outside the gene matches: 5. From germline, CDR1 is GTSNPN and CDR2 SVGIG (reference sequence). The CDR3 loop spans 12 amino acids. The CDR3 is CAWRTDRVEQYF. The CDR3, as DNA: TGTGCCTGGAGGACAGACAGGGTCGAGCAGTACTTC.

The V gene is TRBV7-3, the J gene TRBJ2-2; 7 bases match TRBD2. Germline loops: CDR1 SGHTA, CDR2 FQGTGA. The CDR3 is made up of 14 amino acids. V shed 4 bases, J shed 6 bases, and the junction held 5 bases outside the gene matches. The chain's CDR3 is CASSSRTSAGELFF. The CDR3 region has the DNA TGTGCCAGCAGCTCTCGGACTAGTGCCGGGGAGCTGTTTTTT.

V gene TRBV6-5 combines with J gene TRBJ1-5; 9 bases fit TRBD1. This CDR3 is 15 amino acids long. V shed 6 bases and J 0 bases; nucleotides not matched to a gene: 3. Germline values: CDR1 MNHEY, CDR2 SVGAGI. The CDR3 nucleotides are TGTGCCAGCAGACAGGGGGCCGCTAGCAATCAGCCCCAGCATTTT. Amino acid sequence: CASRQGAASNQPQHF.

V and J are TRBV10-3 and TRBJ1-2, with 8 bases lining up with TRBD1. Losses at the gene ends were 2 bases for V and 4 bases for J; bases not matched to a gene: 9. The germline V gene encodes CDR1 ENHRY and CDR2 SYGVKD. This CDR3 comprises 16 residues. The CDR3 reads CAISEATGETLYGYTF. The CDR3 nucleotides read TGTGCCATCAGTGAGGCGACAGGGGAAACACTCTATGGCTACACCTTC.

The chain recombines TRBV30 with TRBJ2-5, with 12 bases matching TRBD2. This CDR3 spans 16 amino acids. V lost 2 bases, J lost 6 bases, and 10 bases stayed unmatched. The germline V gene has CDR1 GTSNPN and CDR2 SVGIG (reference sequence). CDR3 sequence (DNA): TGTGCCTGGAGTCGAGGGCTAGCGGGGGGGGCACAGACCCAGTACTTC. Amino acid sequence: CAWSRGLAGGAQTQYF.

The CDR3 DNA reads as TGCGCCAGCAGCCTGGGACTGGGGAACTACGAGCAGTACTTC. It encodes CASSLGLGNYEQYF. The chain joins TRBV4-1 to TRBJ2-7, with a weak D call TRBD2 (6 bases). The CDR3 spans 14 residues. Trimming shortened V by 4 bases and J by 3 bases, and 13 bases separated the two germline ends. Germline assignment: CDR1 MGHRA and CDR2 YSYEKL.

V usage is TRBV6-1 and J usage is TRBJ2-1, with 8 bases identical to TRBD1. Looked up from germline, CDR1 is MNHNS and CDR2 is SASEGT. The V gene end was trimmed by 7 bases and the J gene end by 4 bases; junction bases not matched to a gene: 6. The CDR3 is 14 amino acids. The CDR3 coding sequence is TGTGCCAGCAAACGGGACAGGAGTTACAATGAGCAGTTCTTC. Amino acid sequence: CASKRDRSYNEQFF.

The chain couples TRBV6-6 to TRBJ2-2, with no clear D. V gave up 3 bases and J gave up 1 base, with 6 bases separating them. CDR1 is MNHNY, CDR2 SVGAGI, per germline (reference sequence). This CDR3 is 14 amino acids long. The CDR3 coding sequence is TGTGCCAGCAGTTATCGACAGAACACCGGGGAGCTGTTTTTT. It encodes CASSYRQNTGELFF.

The V call is TRBV18, the J call TRBJ1-3; 8 bases map to TRBD1. Germline V gives CDR1 KGHSH, CDR2 LQKENI. The CDR3 loop spans 14 amino acids. V was clipped by 6 bases and J by 4 bases; unmatched bases: 5. The CDR3 loop reads CASSQDRGGNTIYF. In nucleotides, the CDR3 is TGTGCCAGCTCGCAAGACAGGGGAGGAAACACCATATATTTT.

The rearrangement uses TRBV7-6 and TRBJ2-1; 9 nucleotides agree with TRBD2. The CDR3 is made up of 17 amino acids. The germline gives CDR1 SGHVS, CDR2 FNYEAQ. V trimming: 5 bases; J trimming: 4 bases; junction bases outside the gene matches: 12. The CDR3 reads CASSPVVERGEYNEQFF. In DNA form, the CDR3 reads TGTGCCAGCAGCCCCGTGGTGGAGCGGGGGGAATACAATGAGCAGTTCTTC.

The rearrangement uses TRBV5-1 and TRBJ1-6; 7 bases are shared with TRBD1. CDR3 length equals 13 residues. With 5 bases clipped from V and 5 bases from J, the junction kept 1 base outside the gene matches. CDR1 is SGHRS and CDR2 is YFSETQ in the germline V gene. The CDR3 region is CASRTGNNSPLHF. In DNA form, the CDR3 reads TGCGCCAGCAGGACAGGGAATAATTCACCCCTCCACTTT.

The gene calls are TRBV18 and TRBJ1-3, with a tentative D call TRBD1 (5 bases). V lost 6 bases and J 0 bases, leaving 15 bases between the germline ends. Germline V gene sequence: CDR1 KGHSH, CDR2 LQKENI. The length of the CDR3 is 16 residues. The CDR3 sequence: CASSPLDSSSGNTIYF. In nucleotides, the CDR3 is TGTGCCAGCTCTCCGCTTGACAGTTCCTCTGGAAACACCATATATTTT.

The chain couples TRBV6-6 to TRBJ2-4; tentatively, D is TRBD1 (5 bases). The CDR3 covers 13 residues. The V end lost 2 bases, the J end lost 10 bases, and 12 bases lay between the germline ends. The germline CDR1 and CDR2 sequences are MNHNY and SVGAGI (reference sequence). CDR3 in amino acids: CASSYEDTRIQYF. DNA of the CDR3: TGTGCCAGCAGTTACGAGGACACCAGAATTCAGTACTTC.

The V gene is TRBV6-1, the J gene TRBJ2-7; D unclear. The V end lost 7 bases, the J end lost 1 base, and 14 bases lay between the germline ends. There are 14 residues in the CDR3. The germline CDR1 and CDR2 sequences are MNHNS and SASEGT. DNA of the CDR3: TGTGCCAGCACCCTCCTCCGCGGTTCCTACGAGCAGTACTTC. Translating it yields CASTLLRGSYEQYF.

V usage is TRBV7-2 and J usage is TRBJ1-5; D unclear. This CDR3 comprises 15 residues. V lost 1 base to trimming and J lost 1 base, with 8 bases between them. Germline-derived CDR1 and CDR2 are SGHTA and FQGNSA. In nucleotides, the CDR3 is TGTGCCAGCAGCTTAGGGGCAACAAGCAATCAGCCCCAGCATTTT. Its translation: CASSLGATSNQPQHF.

The chain has TRBV7-8 and TRBJ2-1; 10 nucleotides align to TRBD2. The CDR3 totals 16 residues. Germline V gene data show CDR1 as SGHVS and CDR2 as FQNEAQ. Trimming took 1 base from V and 8 from J; bases not matched to a gene: 8. The CDR3 spells CASSLVLAGVIDEQFF. CDR3 sequence (DNA): TGTGCCAGCAGCTTAGTCCTAGCGGGGGTTATCGATGAGCAGTTCTTC.

This clone was counted a single time. The genes are TRBV23-1 and TRBJ2-7; 7 nucleotides line up with TRBD1. TRBV23-1 is annotated as an ORF whose role is uncertain. V lost 0 bases, J lost 0 bases, and 2 bases stayed unmatched. The CDR3 has 15 residues. The chain's CDR3 is CASSQSDRDSYEQYF. DNA of the CDR3: TGCGCCAGCAGTCAATCCGACAGGGACTCCTACGAGCAGTACTTC.

This clone was detected only a few times. J is TRBJ1-1 and V is TRBV30; D is undetermined. V lost 2 bases and J lost 2, with 9 bases in between. Germline loops: CDR1 GTSNPN, CDR2 SVGIG (reference sequence). The CDR3 is 13 amino acids. CDR3 in DNA: TGTGCCTGGAGTTCGGAGGATAACACTGAAGCTTTCTTT. Translating it yields CAWSSEDNTEAFF.

The CDR3 coding sequence is TGTGCCAGCAGCTCAAGACTGAGGCGTGAGCTGTTTTTT. Amino acid sequence: CASSSRLRRELFF. The chain recombines TRBV13 with TRBJ2-2; D call uncertain. The CDR3 is made up of 13 amino acids. The V gene lost 4 bases and the J gene lost 11 bases, with 14 bases spanning the gap. In germline, CDR1 is PRHDT, CDR2 FYEKMQ (reference sequence).